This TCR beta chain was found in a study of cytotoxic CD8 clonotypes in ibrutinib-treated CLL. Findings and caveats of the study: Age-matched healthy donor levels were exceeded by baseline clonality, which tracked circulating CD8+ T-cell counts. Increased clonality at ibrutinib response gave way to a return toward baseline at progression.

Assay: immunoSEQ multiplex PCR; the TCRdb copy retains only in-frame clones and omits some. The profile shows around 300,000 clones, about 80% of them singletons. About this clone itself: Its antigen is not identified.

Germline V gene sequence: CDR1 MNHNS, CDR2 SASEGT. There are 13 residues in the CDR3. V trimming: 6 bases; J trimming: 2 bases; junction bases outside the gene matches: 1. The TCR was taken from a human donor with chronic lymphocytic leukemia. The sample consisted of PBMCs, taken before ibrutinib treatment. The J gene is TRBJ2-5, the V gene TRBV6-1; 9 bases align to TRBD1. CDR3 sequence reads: CASSGQGQETQYF. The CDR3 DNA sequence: TGTGCCAGCAGCGGACAGGGGCAAGAGACCCAGTACTTC.